These 21 T cell receptor beta chains came from one sample sequenced in a study of tumor and adjacent non-tumor tissue in lung cancer. TCRbeta libraries were built with three rounds of nested PCR, modified from ARM-PCR. TCRdb fed the multiplex PCR reads into MiXCR, producing one record per CDR3 protein. The profile covers over 130,000 distinct CDR3 sequences, with around 66% appearing a single time and roughly 18% taken by the ten largest. No cell sorting was done before RNA was extracted from the tissue. The sample taken for sequencing was lung tumor tissue. The receptors were gathered from a man aged 60-69 years with small cell lung cancer.

This chain connects TRBV28 to TRBJ2-1, with 10 bases matching TRBD2. CDR1 is MDHEN, CDR2 SYDVKM, per germline. CDR3 size: 19 residues. V shed 1 base and J 5 bases; nucleotides not matched to a gene: 14. The CDR3 region has the DNA TGTGCCAGCAGTTTATTCGGGACTAGCGAGAGGAGCTTCAACAATGAGCAGTTCTTC. The encoded protein is CASSLFGTSERSFNNEQFF.

As concerns this clonotype: The CDR3 does not close with the conserved phenylalanine or tryptophan, likely indicating a read error. The rearrangement links TRBV7-9 to TRBJ2-1; 8 bases agree with TRBD1. The germline V gene has CDR1 SEHNR and CDR2 FQNEAQ (reference sequence). V was pared by 5 bases and J by 7 bases, with 13 bases of the junction left unmatched. CDR3 length: 16 residues. CDR3 loop: CASSPPDRDFYNEQFL. As DNA, the CDR3 is TGTGCCAGCAGCCCCCCGGACAGGGACTTTTATAATGAGCAGTTCCTC.

Turning to this clonotype: A much larger clone lies a single base off, so this may be a read error. The V and J genes are TRBV12-3 or TRBV12-4 and TRBJ2-2; 9 bases are a match to TRBD2. This CDR3 region has 14 residues. In nucleotides, the CDR3 is TGTACCAGCAGACCTAGCGGGGACACCGGGGAGCTGTTTTTT. Translated: CTSRPSGDTGELFF.

The V gene is TRBV12-3 or TRBV12-4, the J gene TRBJ1-2; D may be TRBD1 (6 bases). The V gene lost 7 bases and the J gene lost 8 bases, with 17 bases spanning the gap. This CDR3 is built from 13 residues. The CDR3 region has the DNA TGTGCCAGCACCTTGGGGGGGGCGGGGGGCTACACCTTC. Translating gives CASTLGGAGGYTF.

As regards this clonotype: A much larger clone lies one base from this, so it may be a read error. This is likely a read error, given that the CDR3 carries no conserved phenylalanine or tryptophan at its end. The CDR3 DNA reads as TGCAGCGTCGAGACAGATACGCAGTATTCT. It specifies CSVETDTQYS. The rearrangement uses TRBV29-1 and TRBJ2-3; no firm D call. Deletions cut 6 bases from V and 3 bases from J, with 4 bases between. The CDR3 totals 10 residues. Germline lookup yields CDR1 SQVTM and CDR2 ANQGSEA.

This clonotype has ten or more counts. The chain has TRBV29-1 and TRBJ1-1; a possible D gene is TRBD1 (6 bases). Trimming pared 4 bases from V and 4 bases from J, leaving 13 bases between. Looked up from germline, CDR1 is SQVTM and CDR2 is ANQGSEA. This CDR3 region has 13 residues. The CDR3, as DNA: TGCAGCGTTGCTGACAGGAAGCTCACTGAAGCTTTCTTT. This translates into CSVADRKLTEAFF.

The chain carries TRBV6-2 or TRBV6-3 and TRBJ2-4, with a weak D call TRBD2 (5 bases). CDR3 length equals 16 residues. Per germline, CDR1 MNHEY and CDR2 SVGEGT. V dropped 6 bases and J dropped 0 bases, with 15 bases sitting between them. CDR3 loop: CASSYRTDLAKNIQYF. In DNA, the CDR3 is TGTGCCAGCAGCTATCGGACTGACCTAGCCAAAAACATTCAGTACTTC.

This clonotype was counted between two and nine times. One base away lies a much larger clone, so this may be a sequencing read error. CDR3 protein: CASIDSGSSYNEQFF. CDR3 in DNA: TGTGCCAGCATTGATAGCGGGAGCTCCTACAATGAGCAGTTCTTC. V usage is TRBV12-3 or TRBV12-4 and J usage is TRBJ2-1; 9 nucleotides align to TRBD2. The CDR3 extends over 15 amino acids. V was pared by 7 bases and J by 0 bases, with 4 bases of the junction left unmatched.

With regard to this clonotype: Since the CDR3 does not end with the conserved phenylalanine or tryptophan, this likely comes from a read error. The V gene is TRBV6-1, the J gene TRBJ1-2; 10 positions match TRBD1. Germline assignment: CDR1 MNHNS and CDR2 SASEGT. CDR3 length equals 14 residues. The CDR3 nucleotides are TGTGGCAGCAGTGAAAGATGGGACAGGGGCGGCTACACCTTA. Protein product: CGSSERWDRGGYTL.

Turning to this clonotype: A read error may produce the germline difference seen at one junction end. The V and J genes are TRBV11-1 and TRBJ2-5, with D possibly matching TRBD1 (6 bases). The CDR3 totals 14 residues. In germline, CDR1 is SGHAT, CDR2 FQDESV (reference sequence). CDR3 DNA: TGTGCCAGCAGCTCGAGGGACATTACGGAGACCCAATACTTC. Protein: CASSSRDITETQYF.

With respect to this clonotype: This may stem from a read error, because a much larger clone lies one nucleotide away. The V call is TRBV12-5, the J call TRBJ2-1, with TRBD2 matching over 11 bases. Germline CDR1 and CDR2: LGHNT and FRNRAP. The CDR3 is 15 residues long. J was trimmed by 8 bases and V by 5 bases; bases with no gene match: 8. The CDR3 region has the DNA TGTGCTAGTGGTCTCGGACTAGCGGGTAGGGATGAGCAGTTCTTC. Translating gives CASGLGLAGRDEQFF.

The rearrangement uses TRBV20-1 and TRBJ2-7; D not resolved. V was shortened by 3 bases and J by 6 bases, with 12 bases between the two germline ends. CDR3 size: 12 residues. Germline V gives CDR1 DFQATT, CDR2 SNEGSKA (reference sequence). CDR3: CSASLQFREQYF. The CDR3 nucleotides read TGCAGTGCTAGCTTACAGTTCCGCGAGCAGTACTTC.

Comments on this clonotype: A much larger clone sits a single nucleotide away, making a read error possible. J is TRBJ2-3 and V is TRBV11-3; TRBD2 agrees at 11 bases. The CDR3 runs to 14 residues. The V gene end was trimmed by 7 bases and the J gene end by 5 bases; junction bases not matched to a gene: 5. CDR1 is SGHNT and CDR2 is YENEEA in the germline V gene. The CDR3 DNA follows: TGTGCCAGCAACCCTGGACTAGCGGGAGATACGCAGTATTTT. It specifies CASNPGLAGDTQYF.

This rearrangement joins TRBV20-1 to TRBJ1-3; D perhaps matches TRBD1 (5 bases). There are 14 residues in the CDR3. Trimming cost V 5 bases and J 0 bases, with 11 bases left between them. CDR1 DFQATT and CDR2 SNEGSKA come from the germline V gene (reference sequence). CDR3 residues: CSARGGGSGNTIYF. The DNA of the CDR3 is TGCAGTGCTCGGGGCGGGGGCTCTGGAAACACCATATATTTT.

Ten or more counts support this clonotype. The V gene is TRBV11-2, the J gene TRBJ2-2, with 11 positions matching TRBD2. With 1 base clipped from V and 5 bases from J, the junction kept 9 bases outside the gene matches. Germline V gives CDR1 SGHAT, CDR2 FQNNGV. The CDR3 is 18 amino acids. CDR3 bases: TGTGCCAGCAGCTTAGTCGCACTAGCGGGAGCTAGGACCGGGGAGCTGTTTTTT. It is translated as CASSLVALAGARTGELFF.

V and J are TRBV5-6 and TRBJ1-4, with D uncertain. CDR1 is SGHDT, CDR2 YYEEEE, per germline. Between the trimmed V and J ends, which lost 1 base and 11 bases, there was a span of 9 bases. CDR3 length: 12 amino acids. The DNA of the CDR3 is TGTGCCAGCAGCTTGTGGAGCGAGAAACTGTTTTTT. Its translation: CASSLWSEKLFF.

Regarding this clonotype: A single base separates this from a much larger clone, so it may be a read error. The chain joins TRBV20-1 to TRBJ2-3; TRBD1 is a possible D gene (6 bases). Germline loops: CDR1 DFQATT, CDR2 SNEGSKA (reference sequence). This CDR3 region has 12 residues. For the CDR3, the DNA is TGCAGTGCTAGAGGGGACACAGATATGCAGTATTTT. It yields the protein CSARGDTDMQYF.

As for this clonotype: The junction does not match germline at one end; this may be a read error. J is TRBJ2-2 and V is TRBV7-3; D ambiguous. The CDR3 loop spans 13 amino acids. Germline V lookup: CDR1 SGHTA, CDR2 FQGTGA. CDR3 loop: CVSSFGETGELFF. For the CDR3, the DNA is TGTGTCAGCAGCTTTGGAGAAACCGGGGAGCTGTTTTTT.

With regard to this clonotype: Its ends do not fully match the called genes, so a read error is possible. This chain connects TRBV6-6 to TRBJ2-7; TRBD2 is a possible D gene (7 bases). Germline-derived CDR1 and CDR2 are MNHNY and SVGAGI (reference sequence). This CDR3 has 17 amino acids. CDR3 sequence (DNA): TGTGTCAGCAGTTACCCCTCAGGGGCTAGCGGAGCCTACGAGCGGTACTTC. Protein product: CVSSYPSGASGAYERYF.

This clonotype came up a few times. The chain has TRBV11-3 and TRBJ2-2; no firm D call. CDR1 and CDR2 (germline): SGHNT, YENEEA. Between the trimmed V and J ends, which lost 5 bases and 9 bases, there was a span of 22 bases. CDR3 length: 16 amino acids. The CDR3 is CASSPGLFSGTRELFF. CDR3 coding DNA: TGTGCCAGCAGCCCTGGCCTATTTAGTGGCACACGGGAGCTGTTTTTT.

Regarding this clonotype: Mismatch with germline at one junction end may stem from a read error. CDR3 in DNA: TGTGCCAGCAGCTTGTATGGTGCGTATGGCTACGCCTTC. Amino acid sequence: CASSLYGAYGYAF. V gene TRBV11-1 combines with J gene TRBJ1-2; D gene uncertain. This CDR3 contains 13 residues. CDR1 SGHAT and CDR2 FQDESV come from the germline V gene (reference sequence).